These 4 T cell receptor beta chains originate from one sample sequenced in a study of blood T cell repertoires in COVID-19. Sequencing was performed with immunoSEQ multiplex PCR; in TCRdb, only in-frame clones are kept and a portion is missing. The sample holds roughly 76,000 clones; over 85% are singletons and the top ten take 1.4% to 1.5%. The sequenced sample consisted of peripheral blood. These receptors originate from a man aged 50 to 59 with acute or convalescent COVID-19.

This chain connects TRBV24-1 to TRBJ2-1; 13 bases align to TRBD2. After removal of 5 bases from V and 0 bases from J, the junction contained 3 bases not matched to a gene. The CDR3 runs to 17 residues. Germline assignment: CDR1 KGHDR and CDR2 SFDVKD. The CDR3 sequence: CATSGGLAGLSYNEQFF. The DNA for the CDR3 is TGTGCCACCAGTGGGGGACTAGCGGGACTCTCCTACAATGAGCAGTTCTTC.

This chain uses TRBV5-1 with TRBJ2-1; a possible D gene is TRBD2 (6 bases). Germline V CDR1 and CDR2: SGHRS, YFSETQ. V was clipped by 6 bases and J by 2 bases, with 15 bases between them. This CDR3 is built from 15 residues. The CDR3 DNA reads TGCGCCAGCAACCGGGAGCGCCCGACCTACAATGAGCAGTTCTTC. This gives the protein CASNRERPTYNEQFF.

The chain is built from TRBV28 and TRBJ1-5; D uncertain. V lost 7 bases to trimming and J lost 2 bases, with 6 bases between them. The CDR3 extends over 12 amino acids. CDR1 and CDR2 from the germline V gene are MDHEN and SYDVKM. CDR3 protein: CASKQRNQPQHF. CDR3 DNA: TGTGCCAGCAAACAACGCAATCAGCCCCAGCATTTT.

The chain is built from TRBV5-5 and TRBJ2-1; 8 bases map to TRBD1. This CDR3 is 18 amino acids long. Trimming took 0 bases from V and 5 from J; bases not matched to a gene: 13. Germline V CDR1 and CDR2: SGHKS, YYEKEE (reference sequence). The CDR3 loop reads CASSLVYPQGASNNEQFF. In DNA form, the CDR3 reads TGTGCCAGCAGCTTGGTGTACCCCCAGGGGGCGTCAAACAATGAGCAGTTCTTC.